The next 14 T cell receptor beta chains were all read from a single sample in a study of identical twins. Each CDR3 protein is one row after TCRdb ran MiXCR on the 5' RACE reads. The sample carries some 1,700,000 distinct CDR3 sequences, roughly a third recorded once. The specimen sequenced was cord blood. The receptors were gathered from a newborn girl in good health.

This clonotype was detected a few times. The chain couples TRBV7-9 to TRBJ2-1, with TRBD2 matching over 9 bases. CDR3 length: 15 amino acids. J lost 6 bases, V lost 4 bases, and 7 bases had no gene match. Germline CDR1 reads SEHNR; CDR2 reads FQNEAQ (reference sequence). In DNA form, the CDR3 reads TGTGCCAGCAGCTCCCACTGGCGGGAGGGCAATGAGCAGTTCTTC. Amino acids: CASSSHWREGNEQFF.

The rearrangement uses TRBV6-1 and TRBJ2-1; 15 bases match TRBD2. There are 18 residues in the CDR3. V shed 4 bases, J shed 2 bases, and the junction held 6 bases outside the gene matches. Per the germline V gene, CDR1 is MNHNS and CDR2 is SASEGT. The CDR3 DNA is TGTGCCAGCAGTGGGACTAGCGGGAGGGCCACCCCCTACAATGAGCAGTTCTTC. It codes for CASSGTSGRATPYNEQFF.

This chain connects TRBV12-5 to TRBJ1-2; unclear D gene. This CDR3 is built from 17 residues. From germline, CDR1 is LGHNT and CDR2 FRNRAP. The germline V and J ends were trimmed by 5 bases and 5 bases, with 24 bases remaining between them. CDR3 residues: CASGLYPDRARPYGYTF. The CDR3 DNA is TGTGCTAGTGGTCTCTACCCGGATCGGGCGCGCCCTTATGGCTACACCTTC.

This sequence joins TRBV20-1 and TRBJ1-1; 12 bases align to TRBD1. There are 15 residues in the CDR3. The ends lost 5 bases at V and 5 bases at J; junction bases unmatched: 9. Germline CDR1 reads DFQATT; CDR2 reads SNEGSKA (reference sequence). The CDR3: CSALGTGGEYTEAFF. CDR3 nucleotides: TGCAGTGCTCTAGGGACAGGGGGCGAGTATACTGAAGCTTTCTTT.

This chain joins TRBV20-1 and TRBJ2-5; TRBD2 matches 11 bases. After removal of 4 bases from V and 13 bases from J, the junction contained 14 bases not matched to a gene. Germline V gene data show CDR1 as DFQATT and CDR2 as SNEGSKA (reference sequence). The CDR3 length is 14 residues. The CDR3 spells CSANPSGRINERYF. Here the CDR3 DNA reads TGCAGTGCTAACCCTAGCGGGAGGATCAATGAGCGGTACTTC.

This clonotype has just a few counts. This sequence joins TRBV29-1 and TRBJ2-5; a weak D match, TRBD1 (6 bases). V was trimmed by 3 bases and J by 6 bases, leaving 23 bases between them. Germline loops: CDR1 SQVTM, CDR2 ANQGSEA. The CDR3 consists of 16 residues. CDR3 DNA sequence: TGCAGCGTTGATAGAACCAAGACAGGAAGGGAGAAGACCCAGTACTTC. Translated: CSVDRTKTGREKTQYF.

The chain combines TRBV5-1 with TRBJ1-1, with D unclear. Germline V gene data show CDR1 as SGHRS and CDR2 as YFSETQ. With 1 base removed from V and 5 bases from J, the gap between germline ends came to 9 bases. The CDR3 contains 13 residues. CDR3 amino acids: CASSLLGKTEAFF. The CDR3 bases are TGCGCCAGCAGCTTGTTAGGGAAGACTGAAGCTTTCTTT.

This clonotype was observed a few times. This chain links TRBV10-3 with TRBJ1-6; 11 bases line up with TRBD1. Germline CDR1 and CDR2: ENHRY and SYGVKD. V shed 2 bases and J 3 bases; nucleotides not matched to a gene: 0. The CDR3 runs to 16 residues. CDR3 coding DNA: TGTGCCATCAGTGAGGGGACAGGGGGCTATAATTCACCCCTCCACTTT. Translating it yields CAISEGTGGYNSPLHF.

This clonotype showed up just a few times. The J gene is TRBJ2-3, the V gene TRBV24-1; TRBD2 matches 10 bases. The length of the CDR3 is 13 residues. Trimming cost V 9 bases and J 2 bases; bases outside gene matches: 1. The V gene's germline CDR1 is KGHDR and CDR2 SFDVKD. The CDR3 is CATGTSDTDTQYF. The CDR3 nucleotides are TGTGCCACCGGGACTAGCGACACAGATACGCAGTATTTT.

The rearrangement joins TRBV14 to TRBJ2-7; the match to TRBD1 covers 8 bases. V was pared by 4 bases and J by 4 bases, with 6 bases of the junction left unmatched. CDR1 and CDR2 (germline): SGHDN, FVKESK. The CDR3 loop spans 14 amino acids. Here the CDR3 reads CASSRTGRVYEQYF. CDR3 bases: TGTGCCAGCAGCCGGACAGGGCGAGTGTACGAGCAGTACTTC.

At least ten counts were recorded for this clonotype. The rearrangement joins TRBV6-5 to TRBJ2-7; 7 bases fit TRBD1. The CDR3 is 15 amino acids. The germline gives CDR1 MNHEY, CDR2 SVGAGI. Unmatched junction bases numbered 8, after V lost 5 bases and J lost 1 base. The CDR3 sequence: CASSRYRDRSYEQYF. In nucleotides, the CDR3 is TGTGCCAGCAGTCGATACCGGGACAGATCCTACGAGCAGTACTTC.

This clonotype was recorded many times. This sequence joins TRBV12-3 or TRBV12-4 and TRBJ2-5, with D possibly TRBD1 on 5 matching bases. Trimming stripped 3 bases from V and 2 bases from J, with 10 bases between. The CDR3 spans 14 residues. CDR3 nucleotide sequence: TGTGCCAGCAGTTTCAGGGTGGGGCAAGAGACCCAGTACTTC. It specifies CASSFRVGQETQYF.

J is TRBJ2-2 and V is TRBV5-1, with TRBD1 identical over 9 bases. The CDR3 loop spans 18 amino acids. The germline CDR1 and CDR2 sequences are SGHRS and YFSETQ. V dropped 2 bases and J dropped 5; count of bases not matched to a gene: 13. CDR3 nucleotide sequence: TGCGCCAGCAGCTTTGTCCCCCCGGGACAGGGTGCTACCGGGGAGCTGTTTTTT. It is translated as CASSFVPPGQGATGELFF.

This clonotype showed up just a few times. This chain uses TRBV11-2 with TRBJ2-3, with D unclear. Per germline, CDR1 SGHAT and CDR2 FQNNGV. This CDR3 has 14 amino acids. The V end lost 2 bases, the J end lost 4 bases, and 10 bases lay between the germline ends. This CDR3 is CASSLLGWADTQYF. The CDR3 nucleotides read TGTGCCAGCAGCTTACTCGGGTGGGCAGATACGCAGTATTTT.